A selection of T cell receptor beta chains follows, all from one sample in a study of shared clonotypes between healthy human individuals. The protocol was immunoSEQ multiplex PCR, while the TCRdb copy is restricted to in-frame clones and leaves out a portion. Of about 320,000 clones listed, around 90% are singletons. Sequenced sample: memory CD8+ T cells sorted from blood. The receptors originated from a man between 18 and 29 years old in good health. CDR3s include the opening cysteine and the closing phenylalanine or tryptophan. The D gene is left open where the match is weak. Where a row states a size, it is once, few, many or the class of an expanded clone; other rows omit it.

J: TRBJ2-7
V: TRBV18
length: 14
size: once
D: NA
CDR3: CASSPYRGSYEQYF
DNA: TGTGCCAGCTCACCATACCGGGGCTCCTACGAGCAGTACTTC

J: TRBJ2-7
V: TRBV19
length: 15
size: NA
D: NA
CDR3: CASSGLIGSSYEQYF
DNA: TGTGCCAGTTCCGGGCTGATAGGGAGCTCCTACGAGCAGTACTTC

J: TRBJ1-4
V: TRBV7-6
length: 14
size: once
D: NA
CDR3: CASSLKAANEKLFF
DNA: TGTGCCAGCAGCTTAAAGGCGGCAAATGAAAAACTGTTTTTT

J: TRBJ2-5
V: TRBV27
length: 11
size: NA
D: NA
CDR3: CASSSMGTQYF
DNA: TGTGCCAGCAGCTCTATGGGGACCCAGTACTTC

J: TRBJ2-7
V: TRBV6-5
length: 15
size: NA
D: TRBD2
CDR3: CASSYGTSGTYEQYF
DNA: TGTGCCAGCAGTTACGGGACTAGCGGAACGTACGAGCAGTACTTC

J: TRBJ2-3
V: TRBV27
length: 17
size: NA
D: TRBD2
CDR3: CASSSLLAGEGADTQYF
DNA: TGTGCCAGCAGTTCCTTACTAGCGGGAGAGGGGGCAGATACGCAGTATTTT

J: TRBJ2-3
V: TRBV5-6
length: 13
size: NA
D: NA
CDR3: CASSDGHQGTQYF
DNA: TGTGCCAGCAGCGATGGACATCAAGGTACGCAGTATTTT

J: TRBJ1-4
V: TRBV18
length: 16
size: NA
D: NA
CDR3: CASSPLSGLLNEKLFF
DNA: TGTGCCAGCTCACCCCTAAGTGGGCTTCTTAATGAAAAACTGTTTTTT

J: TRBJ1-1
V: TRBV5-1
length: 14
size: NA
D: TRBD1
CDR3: CASSPDRVNTEAFF
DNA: TGCGCCAGCAGCCCGGACAGGGTGAACACTGAAGCTTTCTTT

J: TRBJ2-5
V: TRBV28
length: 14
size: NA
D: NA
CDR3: CASSPRGGEETQYF
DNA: TGTGCCAGCAGTCCGCGGGGAGGAGAAGAGACCCAGTACTTC

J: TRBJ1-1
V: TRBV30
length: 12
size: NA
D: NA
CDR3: CAWSWTETEAFF
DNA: TGTGCCTGGAGCTGGACTGAGACTGAAGCTTTCTTT

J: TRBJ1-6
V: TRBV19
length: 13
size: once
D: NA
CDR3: CASRLRGYSPLHF
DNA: TGTGCCAGTAGGTTGAGGGGATATTCACCCCTCCACTTT

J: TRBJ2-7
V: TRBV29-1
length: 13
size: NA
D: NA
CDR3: CSVRELGVHEQYF
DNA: TGCAGCGTGCGGGAACTTGGGGTCCACGAGCAGTACTTC

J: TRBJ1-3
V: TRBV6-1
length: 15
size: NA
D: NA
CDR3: CASSETSLAGNTIYF
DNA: TGTGCCAGCAGTGAGACGAGCCTGGCGGGAAACACCATATATTTT

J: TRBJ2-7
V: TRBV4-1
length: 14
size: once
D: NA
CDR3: CASSHGVSSYEQYF
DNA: TGCGCCAGCAGCCACGGGGTCAGCTCCTACGAGCAGTACTTC

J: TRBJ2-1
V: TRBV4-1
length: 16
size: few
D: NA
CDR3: CASSQDPGPRSAEQFF
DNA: TGCGCCAGCAGCCAAGACCCGGGACCGAGATCCGCTGAGCAGTTCTTC

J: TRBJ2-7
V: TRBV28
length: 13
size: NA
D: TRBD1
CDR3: CASPFTGAYEQYF
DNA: TGTGCCAGCCCCTTTACAGGGGCTTACGAGCAGTACTTC

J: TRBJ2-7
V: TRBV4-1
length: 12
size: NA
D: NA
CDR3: CASSQDPNEQYF
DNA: TGCGCCAGCAGCCAAGATCCCAACGAGCAGTACTTC

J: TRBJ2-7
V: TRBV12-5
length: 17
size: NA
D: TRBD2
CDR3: CASGFPTPGGRGYEQYF
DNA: TGTGCTAGTGGTTTTCCTACTCCGGGCGGGAGAGGTTACGAGCAGTACTTC

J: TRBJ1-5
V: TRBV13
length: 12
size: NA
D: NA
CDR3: CASSLTNQPQHF
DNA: TGTGCCAGCAGCTTAACAAATCAGCCCCAGCATTTT

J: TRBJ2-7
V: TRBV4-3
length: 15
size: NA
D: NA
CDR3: CASSPGRGTRYEQYF
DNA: TGCGCCAGCAGCCCAGGACGGGGAACCCGTTACGAGCAGTACTTC

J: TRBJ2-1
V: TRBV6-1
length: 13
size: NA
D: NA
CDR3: CASSGMGLNEQFF
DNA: TGTGCCAGCAGTGGGATGGGTCTCAATGAGCAGTTCTTC

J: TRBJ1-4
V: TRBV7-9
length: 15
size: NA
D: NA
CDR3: CASSLSTSTNEKLFF
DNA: TGTGCCAGCAGCTTAAGCACGTCAACTAATGAAAAACTGTTTTTT

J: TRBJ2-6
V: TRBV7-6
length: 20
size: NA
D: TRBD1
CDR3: CASSLEPIGTGGSGANVLTF
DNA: TGTGCCAGCAGCTTAGAGCCTATTGGGACAGGGGGAAGTGGGGCCAACGTCCTGACTTTC

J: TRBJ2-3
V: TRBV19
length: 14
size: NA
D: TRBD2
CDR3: CASRRTSGTDTQYF
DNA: TGTGCCAGTAGAAGGACTAGCGGCACAGATACGCAGTATTTT

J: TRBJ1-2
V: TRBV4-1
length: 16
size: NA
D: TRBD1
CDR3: CASSQALARGRDGYTF
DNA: TGCGCCAGCAGCCAAGCCCTCGCCAGGGGGCGGGATGGCTACACCTTC

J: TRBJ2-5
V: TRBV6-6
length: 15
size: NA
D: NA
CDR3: CASSLGTTLWETQYF
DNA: TGTGCCAGCAGCCTAGGGACCACGCTATGGGAGACCCAGTACTTC

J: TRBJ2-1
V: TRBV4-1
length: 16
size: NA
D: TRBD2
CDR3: CASSHPAFPGLAGVFF
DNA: TGCGCCAGCAGCCACCCTGCCTTCCCGGGACTAGCGGGGGTCTTCTTC

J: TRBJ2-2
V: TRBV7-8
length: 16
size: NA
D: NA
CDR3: CASSLEAGAFTGELFF
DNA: TGTGCCAGCAGCTTAGAAGCAGGGGCGTTCACCGGGGAGCTGTTTTTT

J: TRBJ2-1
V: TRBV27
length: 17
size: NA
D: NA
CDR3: CASSLTGLTSSYNEQFF
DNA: TGTGCCAGCAGTCTTACAGGATTAACTAGCTCCTACAATGAGCAGTTCTTC

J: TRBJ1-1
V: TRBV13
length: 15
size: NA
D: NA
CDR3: CASSLVDGMNTEAFF
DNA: TGTGCCAGCAGCTTAGTTGACGGCATGAACACTGAAGCTTTCTTT

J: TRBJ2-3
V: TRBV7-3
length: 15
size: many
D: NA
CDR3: CATGAGQGMTDTQYF
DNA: TGTGCCACCGGGGCGGGGCAGGGTATGACAGATACGCAGTATTTT

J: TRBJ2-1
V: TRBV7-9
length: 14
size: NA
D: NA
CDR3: CASSPPLQGNEQFF
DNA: TGTGCCAGCAGCCCCCCCCTCCAGGGCAATGAGCAGTTCTTC

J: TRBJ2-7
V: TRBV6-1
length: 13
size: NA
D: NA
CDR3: CASEPNVPVEQYF
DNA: TGTGCCAGTGAACCCAACGTTCCCGTCGAGCAGTACTTC